This TCR beta chain emerged from a study of blood T cell repertoires in COVID-19. Study-level information: Sites across the United States, Italy and Spain contributed samples from acute and convalescent COVID-19. Nucleic acid was either cDNA or gDNA, and it came from T cells, B-cell-depleted T cells, or PBMCs.

In the original processing: Nucleated cell number was recorded as an estimate derived from reference gene primer amplification. Clones were sequenced by immunoSEQ multiplex PCR, and TCRdb holds only the in-frame ones, with some missing. V, J and clone size reflect that table, while D and trimming were determined from the DNA. Of almost 250,000 clones listed, more than 70% are singletons. The Seattle patients, enrolled during active infection, were followed longitudinally. Germline CDR1 reads KGHSH; CDR2 reads LQKENI. The CDR3 extends over 14 amino acids. V was pared by 2 bases and J by 4 bases, with 9 bases between.

The receptor's source is a woman older than 75 with COVID-19, enrolled during active disease. The chain couples TRBV18 to TRBJ2-1, with a possible D match to TRBD1 (5 bases). The source material was peripheral blood. The CDR3 nucleotides are TGTGCCAGCTCACCAAGCCGACAGTACAATGAGCAGTTCTTC. Its protein is CASSPSRQYNEQFF.